Below are 4 T cell receptor beta chains sequenced from a single sample in a study of blood T cell repertoires in COVID-19 (dated by TCRdb to 2020 to 2021). The library was prepared using the immunoSEQ multiplex PCR assay. TCRdb provides this immuneACCESS table in a form limited to in-frame rearrangements. Some clones are lacking; in checked studies, under half of them reflect an unresolved V gene, and why the rest are absent is not known. This sample holds roughly 170,000 clones; 86% were observed only once. Jointly, the top ten make up less than 25% of the sample. Sequencing was carried out using peripheral blood. The receptors were sampled from a man between 65 and 85 years old with active or convalescent COVID-19.

The chain has TRBV7-2 and TRBJ1-3; the D gene is possibly TRBD1 (6 bases). Germline CDR1 is SGHTA and CDR2 is FQGNSA. Deletions cut 5 bases from V and 2 bases from J, with 16 bases between. CDR3 length: 16 amino acids. The CDR3 loop reads CASSHKGGGTGNTIYF. CDR3 nucleotides: TGTGCCAGCAGCCATAAGGGAGGGGGTACTGGAAACACCATATATTTT.

This chain connects TRBV27 to TRBJ1-4; 7 nucleotides line up with TRBD1. Germline V lookup: CDR1 MNHEY, CDR2 SMNVEV (reference sequence). V was pared by 3 bases and J by 8 bases, with 12 bases of the junction left unmatched. The length of the CDR3 is 16 residues. Written as DNA, the CDR3 is TGTGCCAGCAGTTTCAACCCGGACAGGCGACTGGAAAAACTGTTTTTT. Residues: CASSFNPDRRLEKLFF.

The DNA for the CDR3 is TGTGCCAGCGCCCTAACAGGGAACTCCTACAATGAGCAGTTCTTC. It is translated as CASALTGNSYNEQFF. The rearrangement links TRBV18 to TRBJ2-1, with D possibly TRBD1 on 6 matching bases. The V and J ends lost 8 bases and 0 bases respectively, with 14 bases between them. From germline, CDR1 is KGHSH and CDR2 LQKENI. The CDR3 is 15 amino acids.

This sequence joins TRBV9 and TRBJ1-2; a possible D gene is TRBD1 (6 bases). Germline CDR1 reads SGDLS; CDR2 reads YYNGEE. V was shortened by 5 bases and J by 1 base, with 18 bases between the two germline ends. CDR3 length: 16 amino acids. CDR3 amino acids: CASRGGDGQNNYGYTF. As DNA, the CDR3 is TGTGCCAGCAGGGGTGGGGACGGACAGAATAACTATGGCTACACCTTC.